Below, one T cell receptor beta chain is given with its context. The antigen is undetermined. This sample is drawn from a study of CD8+CD57+ T cells in acquired aplastic anemia. Overall study: When averaged, DNA from sorted CD4+ and CD8+ cells came to about 3 ug. The study, taken as a whole, reports: The number of CD8+ CDR3 sequences shared by patients and controls was 25 to 35.

It was patients with CD8+CD57+ cell expansion by flow cytometry who were chosen for sequencing. The diagnosis in all patients was severe acquired aplastic anemia. Receipt of therapy had not occurred in any patient by the time of blood sampling. The use of genomic DNA as template underpinned the TCR beta VDJ and CDR3 profiling. TCRdb called the reads again in MiXCR, with one record for every CDR3 protein. This sample carries around 190,000 distinct CDR3 sequences, around 50% of them seen once, and the ten largest clones take 13%. Germline lookup yields CDR1 LNHNV and CDR2 YYDKDF (reference sequence). V lost 5 bases, J lost 5 bases, and 18 bases lay in between. The CDR3 is 15 amino acids.

The sample taken for sequencing was sorted CD4+, CD8+, or CD8+CD57+ T cells (not recorded which) from PBMCs. The receptor's source is a human donor with aplastic anemia. This chain joins TRBV15 and TRBJ2-5; a weak D match, TRBD1 (6 bases). The CDR3 sequence is CATSEEWGLEETQYF. In DNA, the CDR3 is TGTGCCACCAGCGAAGAGTGGGGGCTCGAGGAGACCCAGTACTTC.